This paragraph covers one TCR beta chain sequence. The protocol was immunoSEQ multiplex PCR, while the TCRdb copy is restricted to in-frame clones and leaves out a portion. The sample includes fewer than 500,000 clones, nearly 90% of them seen just once. This record comes from a study of blood T cell repertoires in COVID-19. Germline assignment: CDR1 SGHRS and CDR2 YFSETQ. The length of the CDR3 is 16 residues. The V segment lost 4 bases and the J segment 3 bases; nucleotides outside the gene matches: 6. Sample: PBMCs or T cells enriched from blood (not recorded which). The clonotype originates from a woman aged 18-35 years with acute COVID-19. This chain connects TRBV5-1 to TRBJ1-5, with 11 bases lining up with TRBD1. CDR3: CASSPGQGVDNQPQHF. The CDR3 DNA reads TGCGCCAGCAGCCCGGGACAGGGGGTTGACAATCAGCCCCAGCATTTT.